This is a list of T cell receptor beta chains from one sample in a study of monozygotic twins with inflammatory bowel disease. TCRdb re-called the 5' RACE reads; every CDR3 protein appears as one record, without DNA. In all, the sample yields under 200,000 distinct CDR3 sequences. Sequences were obtained from blood. All receptors derive from a human donor with ulcerative colitis or Crohn's disease, or a healthy co-twin of an affected twin (not recorded which). CDR3s include the opening cysteine and the closing phenylalanine or tryptophan. Each record gives: J gene, V gene, CDR3 protein.

J gene: TRBJ2-1; V gene: TRBV20-1; CDR3 protein: CSAARAGEGRNEQFF
J gene: TRBJ1-1; V gene: TRBV5-1; CDR3 protein: CASSWRQASGTEAFF
J gene: TRBJ1-1; V gene: TRBV28; CDR3 protein: CASSETENTEAFF
J gene: TRBJ2-2; V gene: TRBV5-1; CDR3 protein: CASSLNWNTGELFF
J gene: TRBJ1-1; V gene: TRBV29-1; CDR3 protein: CSAEGGANTEAFF
J gene: TRBJ1-4; V gene: TRBV5-1; CDR3 protein: CASSFLGLNEKLFF
J gene: TRBJ2-3; V gene: TRBV29-1; CDR3 protein: CSVEGPGITSTDTQYF
J gene: TRBJ1-1; V gene: TRBV20-1; CDR3 protein: CSARRGPNTEAFF
J gene: TRBJ2-7; V gene: TRBV5-8; CDR3 protein: CASSFPGQPTYEQYF
J gene: TRBJ2-2; V gene: TRBV10-3; CDR3 protein: CAIKQGARDTGELFF
J gene: TRBJ1-2; V gene: TRBV30; CDR3 protein: CAWTYGRGRGGYTF
J gene: TRBJ2-1; V gene: TRBV20-1; CDR3 protein: CSAVTSGRLYSSNEQFF
J gene: TRBJ1-6; V gene: TRBV7-2; CDR3 protein: CASRLSSYNSPLHF
J gene: TRBJ1-1; V gene: TRBV5-1; CDR3 protein: CASSLALSRGTEAFF
J gene: TRBJ2-7; V gene: TRBV7-3; CDR3 protein: CASSTSSSYEQYF
J gene: TRBJ1-2; V gene: TRBV28; CDR3 protein: CASSFRLSRSYGYTF
J gene: TRBJ2-7; V gene: TRBV4-3; CDR3 protein: CASSQGAGTAYEQYF
J gene: TRBJ2-1; V gene: TRBV9; CDR3 protein: CASSVYGDEQFF
J gene: TRBJ2-4; V gene: TRBV20-1; CDR3 protein: CSARSPGPIAKNIQYF
J gene: TRBJ1-1; V gene: TRBV29-1; CDR3 protein: CSVEDVSNTEAFF
J gene: TRBJ2-4; V gene: TRBV6-2/TRBV6-3; CDR3 protein: CASSYLAGGPGENIQYF
J gene: TRBJ2-1; V gene: TRBV12-3/TRBV12-4; CDR3 protein: CASHRYTFGNYYNEQFF